The clone carrying this T cell receptor (beta chain) came up a few times. Its antigen is not known. The CDR3 consists of 14 residues. Trimming removed 2 bases from V and 5 bases from J, with 12 bases in between. Germline V gene data show CDR1 as LNHDA and CDR2 as SQIVND (reference sequence). The sample belongs to a study of regulatory T cells in long-lasting Graves disease. Study-level findings and limits: Persistent disease was characterized by preferential usage of TRBV28, TRBJ1-2 and TRBJ2-5.

Combining iRepertoire HTBI primers with Arm-PCR of CDR3 regions, the authors built TCR beta libraries. TCRdb itself ran the multiplex PCR reads through MiXCR, one entry per CDR3 protein. Among under 450,000 distinct CDR3 sequences listed, 23% were seen once. Time point in this sample: persistent/refractory GD, antithyroid drugs over 5 years with positive TRAb. The TCR library was made from RNA that had been extracted from PBMCs in TRIzol. Criteria from the American Thyroid Association guidelines were applied to diagnose Graves' disease. The receptor was derived from a female donor with Graves disease. The sequences come from peripheral blood mononuclear cells (PBMCs), collected when the disease was refractory, from a patient treated with antithyroid drugs. This sequence joins TRBV19 and TRBJ2-5; D might be TRBD1 (6 bases). DNA of the CDR3: TGTGCCAGTAGTATAACAGGGTATGGGGAGACCCAGTACTTC. Residues: CASSITGYGETQYF.